This T cell receptor (beta chain) appears in the sequencing data of a study of OX40 agonist ivuxolimab in advanced cancers. Study observations and caveats: At doses 0.1 to 3.0 mg/kg, CD4+ and CD8+ clones expanded. CD8+ T cells were the subset that, on average, had more expanded clones than CD4+.

Assay used: immunoSEQ multiplex PCR; TCRdb lists only in-frame clones, some missing. The sample lists about 82,000 clones; 80% to 95% were seen once. This CDR3 comprises 12 residues. Germline V gene data show CDR1 as SGHRS and CDR2 as YFSETQ. The V gene lost 0 bases and the J gene lost 3 bases, with 4 bases spanning the gap. A word on this clone: Its antigen remains unidentified.

The sequencing used CD4+ or CD8+ T cells sorted from blood, collected in a trial of the OX40 agonist ivuxolimab. V usage is TRBV5-1 and J usage is TRBJ2-7; no firm D call. The sequence was obtained from an adult with an advanced solid tumor such as melanoma, head and neck, liver or kidney cancer. The CDR3 DNA reads TGCGCCAGCAGCTTGGGAGGCTACGAGCAGTACTTC. This sequence encodes CASSLGGYEQYF.